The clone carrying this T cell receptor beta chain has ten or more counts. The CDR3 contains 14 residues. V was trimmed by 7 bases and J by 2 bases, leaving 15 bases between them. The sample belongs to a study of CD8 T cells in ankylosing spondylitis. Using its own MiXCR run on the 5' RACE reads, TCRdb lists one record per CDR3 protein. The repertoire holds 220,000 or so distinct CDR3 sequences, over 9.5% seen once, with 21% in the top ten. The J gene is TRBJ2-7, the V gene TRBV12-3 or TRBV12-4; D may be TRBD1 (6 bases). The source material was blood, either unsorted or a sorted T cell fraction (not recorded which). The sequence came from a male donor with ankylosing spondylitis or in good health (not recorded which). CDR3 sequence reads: CASTPTGPPYEQYF. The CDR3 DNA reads TGTGCCAGCACCCCGACAGGACCACCCTACGAGCAGTACTTC.